This T cell receptor (beta chain) was captured by sequencing in a study of beta chain features in type 1 diabetes. General observations from the study: There was a moderate but significant shortening of TCRB CDR3s in all four CD4+ subsets of Type 1 diabetes patients. There was no resolution here of whether HLA type influences TCRB rearrangement. It was among patients, rather than healthy donors, that naive, central memory and Treg TCRB repertoires appeared more similar.

The isolated RNA, all of it, was reverse transcribed, so expressed TCRB transcripts were what got sequenced. TCRdb's table, derived via immunoSEQ multiplex PCR, lists solely in-frame clones and lacks some. The sample carries a few hundred thousand clones, over 9.5% recorded once. Every participating donor gave one draw, a heparinised blood sample averaging about 100 mL. As to this clone: The antigen remains unidentified.

The specimen sequenced was naive CD4+ T cells from blood. The receptor was isolated from a woman aged 18-29 years with type 1 diabetes.

CDR3: CASRHRGGDETQYF. The CDR3 DNA is TGTGCCAGCAGACACAGGGGTGGTGACGAGACCCAGTACTTC. The chain carries TRBV6-5 and TRBJ2-5, with 7 bases identical to TRBD1. With 6 bases clipped from V and 5 bases from J, the junction kept 9 bases outside the gene matches. CDR3 length: 14 amino acids. Per the germline V gene, CDR1 is MNHEY and CDR2 is SVGAGI.